These 2 T cell receptor beta chains originate from one sample sequenced in a study of blood T cell repertoires in COVID-19. Assay used: immunoSEQ multiplex PCR; TCRdb lists only in-frame clones, some missing. The sample holds about 130,000 clones, approximately 85% seen once. Material: peripheral blood. The origin of the receptors is a woman older than 75 with COVID-19, enrolled during active disease.

This clone was seen a few times. The chain recombines TRBV10-1 with TRBJ1-2, with D hard to call. V was pared by 4 bases and J by 4 bases, with 7 bases between. Germline CDR1 reads WNHNN; CDR2 reads SYGVQD (reference sequence). The CDR3 spans 12 residues. This CDR3 reads CASSAGGYGYTF. The CDR3 DNA follows: TGCGCCAGCAGTGCAGGTGGCTATGGCTACACCTTC.

Here the CDR3 DNA reads TGTGCCAGCAGCCATGGACTAGCGGGAGTTAGAACCGGGGAGCTGTTTTTT. Residues: CASSHGLAGVRTGELFF. The chain couples TRBV4-2 to TRBJ2-2; 13 bases fit TRBD2. Germline CDR1 and CDR2: LGHNA and YNFKEQ. Trimming removed 3 bases from V and 5 bases from J; junction bases left unmatched: 6. CDR3 length equals 17 residues.